Detailed here is one TCR beta chain. What it recognizes is unknown. The V end lost 3 bases, the J end lost 3 bases, and 12 bases lay between the germline ends. Germline loops: CDR1 DFQATT, CDR2 SNEGSKA (reference sequence). The CDR3 consists of 13 residues. These data are taken from a study of blood T cells in healthy people across ages. General study findings and limits: For the donors, CMV status was unknown and possibly confounded expanded clonotype changes.

A J-beta primer mix and a sample-barcoded 5' primer were used in a second PCR of roughly 6 to 12 cycles. TCRdb fed the 5' RACE reads into MiXCR, producing one record per CDR3 protein. The table lists 800,000 to 950,000 distinct CDR3 sequences, around 48% of them singletons. The chain couples TRBV20-1 to TRBJ2-7, with D possibly TRBD2 on 6 matching bases. Input material: blood. This TCR derives from a young man in good health. The CDR3 loop is CSASGVADYEQYF. DNA for the CDR3: TGCAGTGCTAGTGGGGTAGCGGACTACGAGCAGTACTTC.